The text below deals with one T cell receptor (beta chain). This sample stems from a study of blood T cell repertoires in COVID-19. On the study more broadly: Sources were T cells, B-cell-depleted T cells, or PBMCs; the material itself was cDNA or gDNA.

The authors' processing: The authors estimated nucleated cell counts from reference gene primer amplification. TCRdb's copy holds only in-frame clones and misses some; the assay was immunoSEQ multiplex PCR. V and J calls and clone size come straight from that table; D and trimming were deduced from the DNA. Counted here are some 60,000 clones, 88% occurring once; the ten biggest clones make up about 4.3%. V trimming: 7 bases; J trimming: 1 base; junction bases outside the gene matches: 6. Per germline, CDR1 SNHLY and CDR2 FYNNEI. The CDR3 is 14 residues long. The clonotype was recovered from a man in his 60s with acute or convalescent COVID-19. The sequencing sample was made of peripheral blood. This rearrangement joins TRBV2 to TRBJ1-2, with TRBD1 matching over 7 bases. In DNA form, the CDR3 reads TGTGCCAGCAATCCGGGACAGAATAACTATGGCTACACCTTC. As protein: CASNPGQNNYGYTF.